This T cell receptor (beta chain) is from a study of beta chain features in type 1 diabetes. General observations from the study: It was among patients, rather than healthy donors, that naive, central memory and Treg TCRB repertoires appeared more similar.

For this clone: Its antigen remains unidentified.

Expressed TCRB transcripts were sequenced, since all the RNA that had been isolated was reverse transcribed. TCRdb's copy holds only in-frame clones and misses some; the assay was immunoSEQ multiplex PCR. The table includes over 700,000 clones, 15% to 20% detected once. The ends were cut back, 4 bases at V and 2 bases at J, with 18 bases in the middle. The CDR3 totals 17 residues. The germline CDR1 and CDR2 sequences are MNHNS and SASEGT. Sorted cells reached over 95% purity in every population. The sequence derives from a woman aged 18-29 years in good health. The sample was naive CD4+ T cells from blood. The J gene is TRBJ1-5, the V gene TRBV6-1; tentatively, D is TRBD1 (5 bases). The CDR3 DNA is TGTGCCAGCAGTGCCCCGGGTGGGGGGACGCGCAATCAGCCCCAGCATTTT. Translated: CASSAPGGGTRNQPQHF.